This entry concerns a single TCR beta chain. This clone has only one observation. The antigen it recognizes is unknown. Base qualities are missing; no much larger clone stands one base away. Libraries were prepared through the immunoSEQ multiplex PCR assay. This is the immuneACCESS table as TCRdb keeps it, with only in-frame sequences that have V and J called. A part of the clones is gone; compared with another copy, unresolved V genes explain less than half, and the rest is unexplained. Counted in this sample were roughly 2,100 clones; approximately 88% of them appeared once. 3% of the sample is held by the ten biggest clonotypes. This sample was taken from a study of chemoradiotherapy in HPV16-positive cancers (dated by TCRdb to about 2022). For the wider study: Candidate HPV-specific T-cell clones and common TCR motifs were defined by functional T-cell assays performed on cells from two HPV16-positive patients. Whether T-cell immunity against the HPV oncoproteins E6 and E7 changes during chemoradiotherapy and whether survival is affected by this immunity were examined in the study. The candidate HPV-specific TCRs and motifs were subsequently tracked in TCR repertoires obtained from some 80 patients with HPV-related cancers. On the study overall, not on this receptor specifically: The functional definition of HPV-specific T cells was derived from only a couple of HPV16-positive patients, and the survival association was reported for HPV16-positive patients. In HPV16-positive patients, expansion of HPV-responsive T cells during chemoradiotherapy was found to be associated with improved recurrence-free survival. Expansion of candidate HPV-specific clones and E7-related TCR motifs was observed in the tumor microenvironment during treatment, whereas no such expansion was observed for non-HPV-specific T cells.

At the junction V is shortened by 8 bases and J by 1 base, with 15 bases in between. The germline V gene supplies CDR1 SGHTA and CDR2 FQGNSA. The CDR3 starts with the cysteine, ends with the phenylalanine, and has 14 residues. The retained sequence is limited to the CDR3, 42 bases, with the frame set at the first base. Because repertoires were sampled repeatedly during chemoradiotherapy, clonal expansion in the tumor microenvironment could be followed. This chain joins TRBV7-2 to TRBJ2-7; the best D guess is TRBD2, with 6 bases matching. The receptor was isolated from a human donor with HPV-associated anogenital cancer. Here the sequenced sample was tumor tissue, taken from a patient who underwent chemoradiotherapy. The DNA sequence is as follows: TGTGCCAGCTCCCGGAGGGGAGAATCCTACGAGCAGTACTTC. This is translated as CASSRRGESYEQYF.